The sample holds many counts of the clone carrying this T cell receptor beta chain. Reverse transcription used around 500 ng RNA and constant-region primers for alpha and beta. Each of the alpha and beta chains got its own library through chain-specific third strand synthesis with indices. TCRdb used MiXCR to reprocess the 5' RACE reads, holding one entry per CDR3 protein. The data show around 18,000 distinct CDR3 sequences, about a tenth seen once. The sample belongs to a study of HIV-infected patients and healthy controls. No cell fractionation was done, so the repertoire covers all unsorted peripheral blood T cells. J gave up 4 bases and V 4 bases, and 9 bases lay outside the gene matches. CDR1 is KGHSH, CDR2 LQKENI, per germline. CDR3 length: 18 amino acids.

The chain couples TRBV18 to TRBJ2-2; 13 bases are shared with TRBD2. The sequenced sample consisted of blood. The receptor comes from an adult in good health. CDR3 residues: CASSLSGLAGVSTGELFF. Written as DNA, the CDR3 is TGTGCCAGCTCACTCTCCGGACTAGCGGGAGTTTCCACCGGGGAGCTGTTTTTT. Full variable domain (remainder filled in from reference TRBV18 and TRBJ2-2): NAGVMQNPRHLVRRRGQEARLRCSPMKGHSHVYWYRQLPEEGLKFMVYLQKENIIDESGMPKERFSAEFPKEGPSILRIQQVVRGDSAAYFCASSLSGLAGVSTGELFFGEGSRLTVL.